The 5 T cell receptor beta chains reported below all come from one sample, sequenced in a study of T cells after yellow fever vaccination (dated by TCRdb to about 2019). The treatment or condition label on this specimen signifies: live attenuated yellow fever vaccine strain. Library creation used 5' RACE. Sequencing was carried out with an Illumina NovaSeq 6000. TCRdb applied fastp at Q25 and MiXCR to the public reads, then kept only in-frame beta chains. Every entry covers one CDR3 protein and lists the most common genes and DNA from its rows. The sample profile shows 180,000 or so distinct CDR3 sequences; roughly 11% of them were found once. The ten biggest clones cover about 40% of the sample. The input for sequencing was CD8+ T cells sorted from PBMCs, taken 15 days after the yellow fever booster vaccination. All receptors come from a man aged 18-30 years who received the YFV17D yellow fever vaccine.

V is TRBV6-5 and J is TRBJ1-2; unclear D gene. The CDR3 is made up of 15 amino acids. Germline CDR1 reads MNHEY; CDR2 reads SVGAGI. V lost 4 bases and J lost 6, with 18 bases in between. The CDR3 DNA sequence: TGTGCCAGCAGTTTGCACGCGGACCTGCCTGATGGCTACACCTTC. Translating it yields CASSLHADLPDGYTF.

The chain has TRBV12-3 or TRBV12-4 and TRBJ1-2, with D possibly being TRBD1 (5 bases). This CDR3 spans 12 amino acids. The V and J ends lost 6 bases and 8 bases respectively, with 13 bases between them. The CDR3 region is CASSRPGPGYTF. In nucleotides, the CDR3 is TGTGCCAGCAGCCGACCGGGGCCGGGCTACACCTTC.

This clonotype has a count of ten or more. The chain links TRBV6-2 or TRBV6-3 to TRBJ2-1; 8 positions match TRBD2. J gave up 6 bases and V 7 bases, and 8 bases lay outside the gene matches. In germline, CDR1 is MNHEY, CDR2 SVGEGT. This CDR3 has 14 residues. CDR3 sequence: CASNTGGPSNEQFF. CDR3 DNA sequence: TGTGCCAGCAACACGGGGGGGCCATCCAATGAGCAGTTCTTC.

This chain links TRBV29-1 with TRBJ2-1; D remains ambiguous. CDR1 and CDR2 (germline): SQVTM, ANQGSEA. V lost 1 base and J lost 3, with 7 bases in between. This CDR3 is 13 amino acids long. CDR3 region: CSVEAGNYNEQFF. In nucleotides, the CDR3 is TGCAGCGTTGAAGCAGGTAACTACAATGAGCAGTTCTTC.

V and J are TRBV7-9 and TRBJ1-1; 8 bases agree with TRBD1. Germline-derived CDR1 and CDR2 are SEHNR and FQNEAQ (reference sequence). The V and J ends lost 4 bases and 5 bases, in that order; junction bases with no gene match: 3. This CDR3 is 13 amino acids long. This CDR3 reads CASSSRGQTEAFF. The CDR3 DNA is TGTGCCAGCAGCTCCAGGGGGCAGACTGAAGCTTTCTTT.